This T cell receptor (beta chain) appears in the sequencing data of a study of T cells in Graves' hyperthyroidism and ophthalmopathy. This CDR3 region has 15 residues. J lost 3 bases, V lost 6 bases, and 3 bases had no gene match. The germline V gene encodes CDR1 MNHEY and CDR2 SVGEGT. The study, taken as a whole, reports: For ophthalmopathy, model prediction preceded onset by a median 6.5 months. In blood, most of the thyroid clonotypes expanded above 0.001 were also present. A model of 13 V-J features distinguished ophthalmopathy from stable hyperthyroidism.

No ophthalmopathy progression within 18 months constituted stable Graves' hyperthyroidism. There were TCR beta CDR3 regions amplified from RNA transcripts. When the TCR CDR3 underwent first-round RT-PCR, the HTBI primer set was used. A single record per CDR3 protein comes from TCRdb applying MiXCR to the multiplex PCR reads. Of roughly 170,000 distinct CDR3 sequences detected, 15% to 20% appear once; the ten largest clones hold under 35%. This clonotype came up many times. Its cognate antigen is unknown. This clonotype was sampled from a woman between 50 and 59 years old with Graves' hyperthyroidism. Sequencing was done on a sample of blood. The chain combines TRBV6-2 or TRBV6-3 with TRBJ2-3, with 13 positions matching TRBD2. CDR3 DNA: TGTGCCAGCAGAGGACTAGCGGGGGAAACAGATACGCAGTATTTT. Translating gives CASRGLAGETDTQYF.